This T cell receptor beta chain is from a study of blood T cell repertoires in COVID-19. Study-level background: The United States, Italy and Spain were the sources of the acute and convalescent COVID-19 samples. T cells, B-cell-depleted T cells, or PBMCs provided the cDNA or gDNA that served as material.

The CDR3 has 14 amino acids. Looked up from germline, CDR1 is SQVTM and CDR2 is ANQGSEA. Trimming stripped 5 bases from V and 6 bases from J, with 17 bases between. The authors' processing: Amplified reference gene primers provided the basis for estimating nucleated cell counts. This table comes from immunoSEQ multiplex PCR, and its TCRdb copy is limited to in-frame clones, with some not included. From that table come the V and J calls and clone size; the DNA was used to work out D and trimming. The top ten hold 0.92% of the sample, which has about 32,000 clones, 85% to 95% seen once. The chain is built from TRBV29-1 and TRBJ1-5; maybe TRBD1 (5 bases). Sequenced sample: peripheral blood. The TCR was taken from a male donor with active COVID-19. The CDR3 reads CSVTHGRGVQPQHF. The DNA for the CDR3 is TGCAGCGTTACACACGGACGGGGGGTTCAGCCCCAGCATTTT.